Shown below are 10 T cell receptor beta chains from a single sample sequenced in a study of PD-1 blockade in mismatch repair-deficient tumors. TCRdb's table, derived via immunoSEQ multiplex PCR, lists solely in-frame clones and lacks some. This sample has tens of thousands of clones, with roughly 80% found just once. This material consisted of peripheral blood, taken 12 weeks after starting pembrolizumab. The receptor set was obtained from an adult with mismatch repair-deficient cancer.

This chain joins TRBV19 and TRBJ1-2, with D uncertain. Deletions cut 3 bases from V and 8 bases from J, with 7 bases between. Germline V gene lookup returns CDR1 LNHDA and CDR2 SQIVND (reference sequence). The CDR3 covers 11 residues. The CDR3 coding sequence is TGTGCCAGTAGTATGGGGTTGGGCTACACCTTC. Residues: CASSMGLGYTF.

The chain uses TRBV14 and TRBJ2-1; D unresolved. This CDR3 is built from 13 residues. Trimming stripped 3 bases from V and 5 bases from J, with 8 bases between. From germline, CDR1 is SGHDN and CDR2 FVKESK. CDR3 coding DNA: TGTGCCAGCAGCCATCGCGGAAACAATGAGCAGTTCTTC. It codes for CASSHRGNNEQFF.

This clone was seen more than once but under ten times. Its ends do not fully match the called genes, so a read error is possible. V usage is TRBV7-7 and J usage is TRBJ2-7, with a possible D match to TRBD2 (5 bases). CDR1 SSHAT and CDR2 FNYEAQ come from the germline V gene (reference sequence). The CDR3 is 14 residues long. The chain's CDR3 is CASSLGRGAYEQYF. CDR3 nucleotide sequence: TGTGCTAGCAGCTTAGGTCGGGGTGCCTACGAGCAGTACTTC.

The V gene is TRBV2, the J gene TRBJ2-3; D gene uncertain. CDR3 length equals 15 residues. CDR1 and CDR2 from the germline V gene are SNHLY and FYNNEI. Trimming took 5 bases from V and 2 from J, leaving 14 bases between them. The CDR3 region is CASSTDMLFTDTQYF. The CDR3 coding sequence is TGTGCCAGCAGTACGGATATGCTGTTCACAGATACGCAGTATTTT.

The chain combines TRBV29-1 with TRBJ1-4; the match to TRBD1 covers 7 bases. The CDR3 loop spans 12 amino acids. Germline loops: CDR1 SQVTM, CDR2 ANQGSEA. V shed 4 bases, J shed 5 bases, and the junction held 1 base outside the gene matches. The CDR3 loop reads CSVVDRNEKLFF. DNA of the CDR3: TGCAGCGTTGTGGACAGGAATGAAAAACTGTTTTTT.

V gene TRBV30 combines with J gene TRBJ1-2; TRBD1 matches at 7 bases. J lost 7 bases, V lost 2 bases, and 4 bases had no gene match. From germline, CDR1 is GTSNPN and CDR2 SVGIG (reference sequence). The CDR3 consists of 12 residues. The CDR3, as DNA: TGTGCCTGGAGTTTTTCAGGGGGTGGCTACACCTTC. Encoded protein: CAWSFSGGGYTF. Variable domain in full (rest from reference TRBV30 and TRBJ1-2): SQTIHQWPATLVQPVGSPLSLECTVEGTSNPNLYWYRQAAGRGLQLLFYSVGIGQISSEVPQNLSASRPQDRQFILSSKKLLLSDSGFYLCAWSFSGGGYTFGSGTRLTVV.

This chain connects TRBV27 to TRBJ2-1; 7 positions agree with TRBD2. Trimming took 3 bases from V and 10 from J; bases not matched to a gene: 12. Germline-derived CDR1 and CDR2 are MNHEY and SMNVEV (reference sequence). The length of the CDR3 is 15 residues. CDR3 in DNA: TGTGCCAGCAGTTTTAAATGGTGGGAGGGCCTAGAGCAGTTCTTC. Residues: CASSFKWWEGLEQFF.

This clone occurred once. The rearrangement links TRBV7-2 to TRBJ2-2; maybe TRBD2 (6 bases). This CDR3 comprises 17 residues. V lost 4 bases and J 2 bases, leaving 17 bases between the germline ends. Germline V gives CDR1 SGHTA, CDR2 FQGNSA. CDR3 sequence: CASSSGGPGPNTGELFF. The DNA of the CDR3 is TGTGCCAGCAGCTCCGGGGGTCCGGGACCCAACACCGGGGAGCTGTTTTTT.

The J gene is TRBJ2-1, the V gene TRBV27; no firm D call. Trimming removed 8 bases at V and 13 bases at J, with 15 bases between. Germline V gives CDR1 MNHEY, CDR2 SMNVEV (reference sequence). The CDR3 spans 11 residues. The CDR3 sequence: CASGSLLGQFF. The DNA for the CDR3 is TGTGCCAGCGGATCCCTTCTGGGTCAGTTCTTC.

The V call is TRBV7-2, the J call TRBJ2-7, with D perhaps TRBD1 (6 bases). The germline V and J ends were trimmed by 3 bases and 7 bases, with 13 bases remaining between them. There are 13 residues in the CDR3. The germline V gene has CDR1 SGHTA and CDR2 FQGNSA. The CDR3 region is CASSFDRNLEQYF. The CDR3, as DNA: TGTGCCAGCAGCTTCGACAGGAACCTAGAGCAGTACTTC.